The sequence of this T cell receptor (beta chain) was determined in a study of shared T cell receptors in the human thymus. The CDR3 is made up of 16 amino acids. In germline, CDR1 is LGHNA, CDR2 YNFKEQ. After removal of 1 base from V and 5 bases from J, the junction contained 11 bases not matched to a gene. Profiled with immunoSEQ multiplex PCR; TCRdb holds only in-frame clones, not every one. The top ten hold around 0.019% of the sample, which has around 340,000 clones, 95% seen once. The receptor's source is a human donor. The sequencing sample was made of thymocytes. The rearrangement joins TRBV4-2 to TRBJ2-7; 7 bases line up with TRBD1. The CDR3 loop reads CASSQVGGREYDEQYF. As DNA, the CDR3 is TGTGCCAGCAGCCAAGTAGGGGGCAGGGAATACGACGAGCAGTACTTC.